What follows are 23 T cell receptor delta chains derived from one specimen sequenced in a study of Vδ1+ human thymocytes. Regarding the study as a whole: In the thymus, TRG and TRD repertoires looked highly polyclonal with Gaussian CDR3 lengths.

Antigens of these TCRs are unknown. The template was reverse-transcribed extracted RNA. Multiplex PCR used pooled V-gene forward primers and a constant-region reverse primer to amplify CDR3s. TCRdb applied CATT to the multiplex PCR reads for clone calling. Found here are 45,000 to 75,000 delta-chain clones, roughly 16% of them singletons; the top ten hold over 0.35%. The sequencing sample was made of Vdelta1+ gamma-delta thymocytes from the thymus. The subset is: FACS-sorted CD3+ TCRalphabeta- TCRVdelta1+ TCRVdelta2- thymocytes. These receptors all come from a girl under three years old who had congenital heart surgery.

This clone showed up just a few times. The chain is built from TRDV1 and TRDJ1; no definite D call. CDR1 is TSWWSYY, CDR2 QGS, per germline. The CDR3 is 18 amino acids. V was shortened by 5 bases and J by 0 bases, with 22 bases between the two germline ends. The CDR3 region is CALGNLLAGFSHTDKLIF. CDR3 DNA: TGTGCTCTTGGGAACCTCCTGGCTGGCTTTTCCCACACCGATAAACTCATCTTT.

The chain joins TRDV1 to TRDJ1, with D possibly being TRDD2 (6 bases). There are 15 residues in the CDR3. Trimming removed 7 bases from V and 1 base from J, with 16 bases in between. Germline assignment: CDR1 TSWWSYY and CDR2 QGS. CDR3 protein: CALDNPTAPTDKLIF. The CDR3 DNA sequence: TGTGCTCTTGACAATCCTACGGCCCCCACCGATAAACTCATCTTT.

The chain recombines TRDV1 with TRDJ1, with 12 bases fitting TRDD3. The germline CDR1 and CDR2 sequences are TSWWSYY and QGS. Trimming took 2 bases from V and 2 from J; bases not matched to a gene: 18. This CDR3 region has 21 residues. CDR3 in amino acids: CALGERGLLGDTGPITDKLIF. For the CDR3, the DNA is TGTGCTCTTGGGGAAAGGGGACTTCTGGGGGATACGGGACCAATTACCGATAAACTCATCTTT.

The chain recombines TRDV1 with TRDJ1, with 10 bases identical to TRDD3. Germline trimming cut 5 bases from V and 3 bases from J; bases unmatched to any gene: 15. Germline V CDR1 and CDR2: TSWWSYY, QGS. CDR3 length equals 18 residues. CDR3 region: CALGPNSKPTGGSDKLIF. CDR3 DNA sequence: TGTGCTCTTGGGCCCAATTCCAAACCTACTGGGGGATCCGATAAACTCATCTTT.

This clone was picked up a small number of times. J is TRDJ1 and V is TRDV1; 11 bases align to TRDD3. The CDR3 consists of 22 residues. Germline values: CDR1 TSWWSYY, CDR2 QGS. J gave up 1 base and V 1 base, and 20 bases lay outside the gene matches. The CDR3 spells CALGEPRFLLLGDTTGTDKLIF. The CDR3 region has the DNA TGTGCTCTTGGGGAACCGCGGTTCCTACTTCTGGGGGATACAACGGGCACCGATAAACTCATCTTT.

The chain combines TRDV1 with TRDJ1; 11 nucleotides match TRDD3. J gave up 7 bases and V 0 bases, and 19 bases lay outside the gene matches. The CDR3 consists of 20 residues. The germline V gene has CDR1 TSWWSYY and CDR2 QGS. As DNA, the CDR3 is TGTGCTCTTGGGGAACTAAACTTGGCGTACTGGGGGATAAATGAGAGTAAACTCATCTTT. Translated: CALGELNLAYWGINESKLIF.

V usage is TRDV1 and J usage is TRDJ1, with 9 bases lining up with TRDD3. With V trimmed by 3 bases and J by 0 bases, 14 bases remained unmatched. The CDR3 is made up of 19 amino acids. CDR1 and CDR2 from the germline V gene are TSWWSYY and QGS. This chain's CDR3 is CALGDPHVLGDAYTDKLIF. The CDR3 DNA reads TGTGCTCTTGGGGACCCGCATGTACTGGGGGACGCGTACACCGATAAACTCATCTTT.

This clone turned up a few times. The chain joins TRDV1 to TRDJ1; 13 nucleotides align to TRDD3. The CDR3 has 24 residues. V was clipped by 3 bases and J by 0 bases; unmatched bases: 25. The germline CDR1 and CDR2 sequences are TSWWSYY and QGS. CDR3 protein: CALGEDRLPIHPYWGIRHTDKLIF. CDR3 bases: TGTGCTCTTGGGGAGGATCGGCTTCCGATCCATCCCTACTGGGGGATACGGCACACCGATAAACTCATCTTT.

The chain has TRDV1 and TRDJ1; weak D call: TRDD3 (10 bases). This CDR3 spans 21 amino acids. Looked up from germline, CDR1 is TSWWSYY and CDR2 is QGS. V lost 3 bases and J lost 0, with 29 bases in between. CDR3 DNA: TGTGCTCTTGGGGATAACCTTCCTACGGGGGATACGCAAACTGACACCGATAAACTCATCTTT. This sequence encodes CALGDNLPTGDTQTDTDKLIF.

The rearrangement uses TRDV1 and TRDJ1, with 10 bases fitting TRDD3. In germline, CDR1 is TSWWSYY, CDR2 QGS. Losses at the gene ends were 2 bases for V and 5 bases for J; bases not matched to a gene: 26. The CDR3 spans 22 residues. CDR3 nucleotides: TGTGCTCTTGGGGAATTCATGGTTCTTCTACGAGCGGGGCTGGGGGATAATGATAAACTCATCTTT. Its translation is CALGEFMVLLRAGLGDNDKLIF.

Worth noting for this clone: A read error may account for a junction end that differs from germline. The chain recombines TRDV2 with TRDJ1; 10 bases match TRDD3. The CDR3 covers 17 residues. Germline CDR1 reads GEAIGNYY; CDR2 reads EKD. CDR3: CARDTAMWGDTADKLIF. The CDR3 DNA is TGTGCCCGTGACACAGCTATGTGGGGGGATACGGCCGATAAACTCATCTTT.

This clone was seen many times. The V and J genes are TRDV2 and TRDJ1, with TRDD3 matching over 8 bases. The CDR3 spans 17 residues. CDR1 is GEAIGNYY, CDR2 EKD, per germline. The trim removed 0 bases at V and 4 bases at J, leaving 12 bases unmatched. The CDR3 sequence is CACDTPGDIRRFDKLIF. CDR3 in DNA: TGTGCCTGTGACACCCCGGGGGATATCCGAAGGTTCGATAAACTCATCTTT.

This clone turned up a few times. The chain links TRDV1 to TRDJ1; no clear D gene. V dropped 5 bases and J dropped 1 base, with 20 bases sitting between them. In germline, CDR1 is TSWWSYY, CDR2 QGS. The CDR3 contains 17 residues. The CDR3 here is CALGPRTPRSVTDKLIF. Here the CDR3 DNA reads TGTGCTCTTGGGCCAAGGACCCCCCGGAGCGTCACCGATAAACTCATCTTT.

The chain combines TRDV1 with TRDJ1, with D possibly TRDD3 on 5 matching bases. CDR3 length equals 18 residues. V lost 1 base and J 0 bases, leaving 18 bases between the germline ends. Germline lookup yields CDR1 TSWWSYY and CDR2 QGS. This chain's CDR3 is CALGEPILEGSYTDKLIF. For the CDR3, the DNA is TGTGCTCTTGGGGAACCAATACTGGAGGGGTCGTACACCGATAAACTCATCTTT.

V and J are TRAV29/DV5 and TRDJ1; 11 nucleotides align to TRDD3. Germline V gene sequence: CDR1 NSMFDY, CDR2 ISSIKDK. The CDR3 sequence is 18 residues long. The CDR3 loop reads CAAYLPTLLGDITDKLIF. The CDR3 DNA is TGTGCCGCGTACCTTCCTACCTTACTGGGGGATATCACCGATAAACTCATCTTT. Variable domain in full (rest from reference TRAV29/DV5 and TRDJ1): DQQVKQNSPSLSVQEGRISILNCDYTNSMFDYFLWYKKYPAEGPTFLISISSIKDKNEDGRFTVFLNKSAKHLSLHIVPSQPGDSAVYFCAAYLPTLLGDITDKLIFGKGTRVTVEP.

The count of this clone is one. The V gene is TRDV1, the J gene TRDJ1; 8 bases fit TRDD3. Per germline, CDR1 TSWWSYY and CDR2 QGS. The V and J ends lost 1 base and 4 bases, in that order; junction bases with no gene match: 14. There are 18 residues in the CDR3. This chain's CDR3 is CALGERMGIPQWSDKLIF. In DNA, the CDR3 is TGTGCTCTTGGGGAACGGATGGGGATACCCCAATGGAGCGATAAACTCATCTTT.

In this sample, this clone turned up a few times. This chain connects TRDV1 to TRDJ1; 7 positions match TRDD3. The germline gives CDR1 TSWWSYY, CDR2 QGS. V shed 1 base, J shed 4 bases, and the junction held 12 bases outside the gene matches. This CDR3 is built from 17 residues. CDR3 nucleotides: TGTGCTCTTGGGGAACCCGGGGATAAAACGGTCATCGATAAACTCATCTTT. Encoded protein: CALGEPGDKTVIDKLIF.

V gene TRDV1 combines with J gene TRDJ1, with TRDD3 matching 13 bases. Germline V gives CDR1 TSWWSYY, CDR2 QGS. With 0 bases clipped from V and 2 bases from J, the junction kept 12 bases outside the gene matches. The CDR3 is 20 amino acids. The CDR3 here is CALGELRNIPLGDTTDKLIF. Here the CDR3 DNA reads TGTGCTCTTGGGGAACTAAGGAACATCCCACTGGGGGATACGACCGATAAACTCATCTTT.

This clone showed up just a few times. V usage is TRDV2 and J usage is TRDJ1; 9 nucleotides agree with TRDD2. CDR3 length equals 19 residues. The germline V gene has CDR1 GEAIGNYY and CDR2 EKD. Losses at the gene ends were 0 bases for V and 0 bases for J; bases not matched to a gene: 13. The CDR3 nucleotides are TGTGCCTGTGACACCTTAATCCTTCCTACAAAGGGTAACACCGATAAACTCATCTTT. It encodes CACDTLILPTKGNTDKLIF.

The V and J genes are TRDV1 and TRDJ1; TRDD3 aligns across 7 bases. Germline CDR1 reads TSWWSYY; CDR2 reads QGS. V shed 1 base, J shed 3 bases, and the junction held 23 bases outside the gene matches. The CDR3 spans 21 residues. The CDR3 region is CALGEPTTHQADWGGADKLIF. The CDR3, as DNA: TGTGCTCTTGGGGAACCGACGACACATCAGGCGGACTGGGGTGGGGCCGATAAACTCATCTTT.

V is TRDV1 and J is TRDJ1; 7 bases agree with TRDD3. This CDR3 has 16 amino acids. CDR1 TSWWSYY and CDR2 QGS come from the germline V gene. The junction had 13 bases not matched to a gene; V was cut back by 6 bases and J by 3 bases. The CDR3 is CALGVTAGGTADKLIF. CDR3 DNA sequence: TGTGCTCTTGGAGTAACCGCTGGGGGCACGGCCGATAAACTCATCTTT.

The chain combines TRDV2 with TRDJ3; 8 bases map to TRDD3. The CDR3 has 23 residues. Trimming at V came to 4 bases and at J to 0 bases, leaving 22 bases not matched to a gene. Germline V gene sequence: CDR1 GEAIGNYY, CDR2 EKD. The CDR3 sequence is CACDLATVRNGGSGSWDTRQMFF. In DNA form, the CDR3 reads TGTGCCTGTGATCTTGCAACAGTCAGAAATGGGGGATCCGGCTCCTGGGACACCCGACAGATGTTTTTC.

The chain has TRDV1 and TRDJ1; the D gene is possibly TRDD3 (6 bases). The CDR3 has 21 residues. The germline V and J ends were trimmed by 3 bases and 2 bases, with 31 bases remaining between them. Germline values: CDR1 TSWWSYY, CDR2 QGS. This CDR3 reads CALGEIRYFPAGRGGTDKLIF. CDR3 nucleotide sequence: TGTGCTCTTGGGGAGATACGCTACTTCCCCGCGGGACGCGGGGGGACCGATAAACTCATCTTT.